The 20 T cell receptor beta chains below come from one sample, sequenced in a study of T cells in Graves' hyperthyroidism and ophthalmopathy (dated by TCRdb to the late 2010s). Libraries were built with multiplex PCR. These reads were obtained on an Illumina HiSeq 2000. Amplification of TCR beta CDR3 regions was carried out from RNA transcripts. For the first round of RT-PCR on the TCR CDR3, the HTBI primer set was used together with the Qiagen OneStep RT-PCR kit. TCRdb passed the public sequencing reads through fastp at Q25 and MiXCR, retaining productive beta sequences. Records with the same CDR3 protein are collapsed into one entry carrying the most frequent genes and DNA. Across this sample there are 660,000 or so distinct CDR3 sequences, with 40% to 55% seen only once. The ten most abundant clones make up less than 9% of the sample. Sequences were obtained from peripheral blood or thyroid tissue (not recorded which). The receptors here all came from an adult man with Graves' disease, either hyperthyroidism or ophthalmopathy (not recorded which).

This clonotype was observed a few times. The J gene is TRBJ1-1, the V gene TRBV12-3 or TRBV12-4; 9 bases are a match to TRBD1. The J segment lost 10 bases and the V segment lost 6 bases, leaving 6 bases of the junction unmatched. There are 12 residues in the CDR3. The CDR3 nucleotides read TGTGCCAGCAGACTCAAGGACAGGGGAGCTTTCTTT. It codes for CASRLKDRGAFF.

The CDR3 bases are TGCAGTGCTAGAGATCCCAGGGGGGTAACTAATGAAAAACTGTTTTTT. This translates into CSARDPRGVTNEKLFF. This chain connects TRBV20-1 to TRBJ1-4; 7 bases are a match to TRBD1. Germline V gene data show CDR1 as DFQATT and CDR2 as SNEGSKA (reference sequence). V lost 0 bases to trimming and J lost 1 base; unmatched junction nucleotides: 5. CDR3 length equals 16 residues.

The V call is TRBV2, the J call TRBJ2-7; either TRBD1 or TRBD2 may fit D (5 bases each). The CDR3 sequence is 15 residues long. Trimming took off 3 bases at V and 2 bases at J, with 14 bases between the two ends. Germline V gene sequence: CDR1 SNHLY, CDR2 FYNNEI. The chain's CDR3 is CASSEVSGSPYEQYF. CDR3 DNA sequence: TGTGCCAGCAGTGAGGTGTCAGGGAGCCCCTACGAGCAGTACTTC.

This clonotype was seen more than once but under ten times. The chain carries TRBV6-5 and TRBJ2-5, with D hard to call. CDR3 length: 11 amino acids. Trimming took 7 bases from V and 5 from J, leaving 8 bases between them. Germline V gives CDR1 MNHEY, CDR2 SVGAGI. The CDR3 nucleotides are TGTGCCAGCAATAAAGGGGAGACCCAGTACTTC. Its translation is CASNKGETQYF.

This clonotype has only a few counts. This chain connects TRBV2 to TRBJ1-1; possible D gene TRBD1, 6 bases. CDR1 is SNHLY, CDR2 FYNNEI, per germline. The CDR3 has 13 residues. The V and J ends lost 5 bases and 5 bases respectively, with 12 bases between them. In DNA, the CDR3 is TGTGCCAGCAGTACAGGGCTGAGTACTGAAGCTTTCTTT. This sequence encodes CASSTGLSTEAFF. Looking up the rest from reference TRBV2 and TRBJ1-1 gives the full variable domain: EPEVTQTPSHQVTQMGQEVILRCVPISNHLYFYWYRQILGQKVEFLVSFYNNEISEKSEIFDDQFSVERPDGSNFTLKIRSTKLEDSAMYFCASSTGLSTEAFFGQGTRLTVV.

This clonotype appeared a few times. V usage is TRBV20-1 and J usage is TRBJ2-7, with 8 nucleotides matching TRBD2. Germline-derived CDR1 and CDR2 are DFQATT and SNEGSKA (reference sequence). The CDR3 runs 14 residues. Trimming cost V 2 bases and J 3 bases; bases outside gene matches: 6. CDR3 region: CSARIERESYEQYF. The CDR3 DNA reads TGCAGTGCTAGAATCGAGCGGGAGAGCTACGAGCAGTACTTC.

On this clonotype: As the CDR3 is not closed by the conserved phenylalanine or tryptophan, this likely results from a read error. DNA of the CDR3: TGCAGCTTTGGCCCATCGCCGGACAGGGGGTTTGGCTACACCCTC. It codes for CSFGPSPDRGFGYTL. The V call is TRBV29-1, the J call TRBJ1-2; TRBD1 matches at 10 bases. Germline trimming cut 8 bases from V and 7 bases from J; bases unmatched to any gene: 16. The CDR3 sequence is 15 residues long. Germline CDR1 SQVTM, CDR2 ANQGSEA.

The chain recombines TRBV6-5 with TRBJ1-5; D remains ambiguous. V was trimmed by 6 bases and J by 4 bases, leaving 13 bases between them. From germline, CDR1 is MNHEY and CDR2 SVGAGI. The CDR3 spans 14 residues. The CDR3 sequence is CASSKWGENQPQHF. Written as DNA, the CDR3 is TGTGCCAGCAGCAAGTGGGGAGAAAATCAGCCCCAGCATTTT.

A few counts support this clonotype. This chain joins TRBV9 and TRBJ1-6; D unresolved. The germline V gene encodes CDR1 SGDLS and CDR2 YYNGEE. This CDR3 is 14 amino acids long. With 2 bases removed from V and 7 bases from J, the gap between germline ends came to 10 bases. The CDR3 loop reads CASSVAEWNSPLHF. The CDR3, as DNA: TGTGCCAGCAGCGTCGCCGAATGGAATTCACCCCTCCACTTT.

This clonotype was detected ten times or more. With a much larger clone just one base away, this may be a read error. V usage is TRBV12-3 or TRBV12-4 and J usage is TRBJ1-1; D call uncertain. The CDR3 contains 11 residues. V was shortened by 5 bases and J by 3 bases, with 4 bases between the two germline ends. This CDR3 is CASSKYTEAFF. CDR3 DNA: TGTGCCAGCAGTAAATACACTGAAGCTTTCTTT.

On this clonotype: This may come from a read error, since a much larger clone is one base off. Without the conserved terminal phenylalanine or tryptophan, this CDR3 likely stems from a read error. The V call is TRBV10-3, the J call TRBJ1-4, with a possible D match to TRBD1 (5 bases). Germline values: CDR1 ENHRY, CDR2 SYGVKD. Trimming pared 6 bases from V and 2 bases from J, leaving 16 bases between. This CDR3 contains 16 residues. The DNA for the CDR3 is TGTGCCATCAGGAGGGAACATGGGGCCACTAATGAAAAACTGTTTCTT. Amino acids: CAIRREHGATNEKLFL.

With regard to this clonotype: A read error may explain this, as a much larger clone is one base away. The rearrangement uses TRBV7-6 and TRBJ2-2; unclear D gene. The CDR3 consists of 14 residues. The germline V gene encodes CDR1 SGHVS and CDR2 FNYEAQ. Trimming took off 7 bases at V and 0 bases at J, with 9 bases between the two ends. This CDR3 reads CASIVSPNTGELFF. CDR3 nucleotides: TGTGCCAGCATTGTATCCCCGAACACCGGGGAGCTGTTTTTT.

There are a few counts of this clonotype. V and J are TRBV19 and TRBJ2-2; TRBD1 matches at 11 bases. In germline, CDR1 is LNHDA, CDR2 SQIVND (reference sequence). The CDR3 loop spans 16 amino acids. The junction had 4 bases not matched to a gene; V was cut back by 3 bases and J by 4 bases. CDR3 amino acids: CASSIRTGGGTGELFF. The CDR3 nucleotides read TGTGCCAGTAGTATTCGGACAGGGGGCGGCACCGGGGAGCTGTTTTTT.

As concerns this clonotype: A much larger clone differs by one base, so this may be a read error. V is TRBV7-9 and J is TRBJ2-7, with D possibly being TRBD1 (6 bases). CDR3 length equals 12 residues. Trimming pared 7 bases from V and 2 bases from J, leaving 9 bases between. Per the germline V gene, CDR1 is SEHNR and CDR2 is FQNEAQ (reference sequence). CDR3 region: CASTGVAYEQYF. The CDR3 coding sequence is TGTGCCAGCACAGGGGTGGCCTACGAGCAGTACTTC.

The chain is built from TRBV19 and TRBJ1-5; 7 bases map to TRBD1. The CDR3 length is 16 residues. Germline V gene sequence: CDR1 LNHDA, CDR2 SQIVND (reference sequence). V was pared by 1 base and J by 4 bases, with 7 bases of the junction left unmatched. Here the CDR3 DNA reads TGTGCCAGTAGTATAGCGGGGGGACAGTTTAATCAGCCCCAGCATTTT. As protein: CASSIAGGQFNQPQHF.

J is TRBJ1-2 and V is TRBV14; D not resolved. CDR1 SGHDN and CDR2 FVKESK come from the germline V gene. V lost 1 base, J lost 2 bases, and 14 bases lay in between. The CDR3 consists of 16 residues. CDR3 sequence: CASSQVFVTINYGYTF. For the CDR3, the DNA is TGTGCCAGCAGCCAAGTCTTTGTCACCATAAACTATGGCTACACCTTC. Complete variable domain (other parts from reference TRBV14 and TRBJ1-2): EAGVTQFPSHSVIEKGQTVTLRCDPISGHDNLYWYRRVMGKEIKFLLHFVKESKQDESGMPNNRFLAERTGGTYSTLKVQPAELEDSGVYFCASSQVFVTINYGYTFGSGTRLTVV.

A word on this clonotype: This may be a read error: a much more frequent sequence differs by one nucleotide. The gene calls are TRBV2 and TRBJ2-7, with 9 bases identical to TRBD1. The germline V gene encodes CDR1 SNHLY and CDR2 FYNNEI. The CDR3 has 13 amino acids. The J segment lost 6 bases and the V segment lost 6 bases, leaving 6 bases of the junction unmatched. The CDR3 bases are TGTGCCAGCAGACTACAGGGGGCGGGCGAGCAGTACTTC. This encodes CASRLQGAGEQYF.

The rearrangement joins TRBV29-1 to TRBJ1-2; 8 bases are shared with TRBD1. The J segment lost 11 bases and the V segment lost 4 bases, leaving 6 bases of the junction unmatched. There are 11 residues in the CDR3. The V gene's germline CDR1 is SQVTM and CDR2 ANQGSEA. CDR3 DNA: TGCAGCGTTGGGACAGGGAAAGATTACACCTTC. Residues: CSVGTGKDYTF.

This clonotype was found a few times. The V gene is TRBV6-6, the J gene TRBJ2-2; D is ambiguous. The germline V gene has CDR1 MNHNY and CDR2 SVGAGI (reference sequence). V was clipped by 6 bases and J by 4 bases, with 9 bases between them. The CDR3 runs 13 residues. CDR3 protein: CASRESATGELFF. Written as DNA, the CDR3 is TGTGCCAGCAGGGAATCGGCCACCGGGGAGCTGTTTTTT.

The V gene is TRBV7-8, the J gene TRBJ2-7, with 16 positions matching TRBD2. The ends lost 1 base at V and 4 bases at J; junction bases unmatched: 1. The germline gives CDR1 SGHVS, CDR2 FQNEAQ. The length of the CDR3 is 16 residues. CDR3 in amino acids: CASSLGGLAGGYEQYF. In nucleotides, the CDR3 is TGTGCCAGCAGCTTAGGGGGACTAGCGGGAGGGTACGAGCAGTACTTC.